This is a list of T cell receptor beta chains from one sample in a study of CD8+CD57+ T cells in acquired aplastic anemia. Using its own MiXCR run on the reads, TCRdb lists one record per CDR3 protein. The sample lists about 95,000 distinct CDR3 sequences; 55% to 80% were seen once. The sequenced sample was sorted CD4+, CD8+, or CD8+CD57+ T cells (not recorded which) from PBMCs. These receptors were obtained from a human donor with aplastic anemia. Each CDR3 is given with its conserved first and last residue. A D gene is named only where the DNA matches it firmly. Size values are once, few and many counts, or a class for expanded clones, and some rows have none.

V gene	J gene	D gene	clone size	CDR3 protein	CDR3 DNA
TRBV10-3	TRBJ1-4	TRBD1	-	CAISLIPGQINEKLFF	TGTGCCATCAGCCTTATACCGGGACAGATAAATGAAAAACTGTTTTTT
TRBV5-1	TRBJ2-7	-	-	CASSLGMTYEQYF	TGCGCCAGCAGCCTAGGGATGACCTACGAGCAGTACTTC
TRBV15	TRBJ2-5	-	few	CATSRGRDTLETQYF	TGTGCCACCAGCAGAGGCAGGGATACTTTGGAGACCCAGTACTTC
TRBV15	TRBJ1-2	-	-	CATIKDRGDYGYTF	TGTGCCACCATCAAGGACCGGGGAGACTATGGCTACACCTTC
TRBV19	TRBJ2-2	TRBD2	once	CASSSQGLAGFDTGELFF	TGTGCCAGTAGCTCCCAGGGACTAGCGGGGTTTGACACCGGGGAGCTGTTTTTT
TRBV24-1	TRBJ1-1	-	-	CATQRQYNTEAFF	TGTGCCACTCAACGTCAGTATAACACTGAAGCTTTCTTT
TRBV5-4	TRBJ2-7	-	-	CASSLGAGYEQYF	TGTGCCAGCAGCCTCGGGGCAGGCTACGAGCAGTACTTC
TRBV7-9	TRBJ1-2	-	-	CASSFYPGLNGYTF	TGTGCCAGCAGCTTCTACCCAGGACTTAATGGCTACACCTTC
TRBV5-4	TRBJ2-1	-	-	CASSLTLSSYNEQFF	TGTGCCAGCAGCTTGACATTGAGCTCCTACAATGAGCAGTTCTTC
TRBV20-1	TRBJ2-3	-	-	CSAYQLRLSTDTQYF	TGCAGTGCTTACCAGCTCAGGCTCAGCACAGATACGCAGTATTTT
TRBV20-1	TRBJ2-5	-	once	CSARRRHQETQYF	TGCAGTGCTAGGAGGCGGCACCAAGAGACCCAGTACTTC
TRBV20-1	TRBJ2-2	TRBD2	-	CSAPPAGGVTGELFF	TGCAGTGCCCCTCCAGCGGGAGGAGTCACCGGGGAGCTGTTTTTT
TRBV29-1	TRBJ2-7	TRBD1	once	CSVAKGQGHEQYF	TGCAGCGTTGCTAAGGGACAGGGCCACGAGCAGTACTTC
TRBV5-4	TRBJ2-3	-	many	CASSLVKGDTQYF	TGTGCCAGCAGCTTGGTGAAAGGGGATACGCAGTATTTT
TRBV15	TRBJ2-7	TRBD1	-	CATSTTRTGGGYEQYF	TGTGCCACCAGCACAACCAGGACAGGGGGAGGCTACGAGCAGTACTTC
TRBV20-1	TRBJ2-7	-	-	CSAPKPIPPPEQYF	TGCAGTGCTCCAAAGCCAATCCCCCCTCCCGAGCAGTACTTC
TRBV2	TRBJ1-6	-	-	CASSRGVSPLHF	TGTGCCTCCTCAAGGGGGGTTTCACCCCTCCACTTT
TRBV20-1	TRBJ1-1	-	-	CSAPSQGNVNTEAFF	TGCAGTGCCCCATCCCAGGGAAACGTGAACACTGAAGCTTTCTTT
TRBV4-1	TRBJ2-7	-	-	CASSQEWQGRFEQYF	TGCGCCAGCAGCCAAGAATGGCAGGGCAGGTTCGAGCAGTACTTC
TRBV24-1	TRBJ1-1	-	-	CATSAKVGGTEAFF	TGTGCCACCAGTGCCAAGGTCGGGGGCACTGAAGCTTTCTTT